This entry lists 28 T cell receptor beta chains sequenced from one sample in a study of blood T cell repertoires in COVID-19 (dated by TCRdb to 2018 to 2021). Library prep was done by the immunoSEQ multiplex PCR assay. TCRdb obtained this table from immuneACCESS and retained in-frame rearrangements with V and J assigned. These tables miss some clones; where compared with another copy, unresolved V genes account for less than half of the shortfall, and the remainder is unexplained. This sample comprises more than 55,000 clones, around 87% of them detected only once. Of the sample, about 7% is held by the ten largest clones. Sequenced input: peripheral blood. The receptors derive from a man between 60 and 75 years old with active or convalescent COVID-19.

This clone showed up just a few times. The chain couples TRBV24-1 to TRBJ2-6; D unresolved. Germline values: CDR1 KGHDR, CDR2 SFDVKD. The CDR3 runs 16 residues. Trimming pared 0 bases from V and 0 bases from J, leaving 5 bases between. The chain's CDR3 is CATSDLDNSGANVLTF. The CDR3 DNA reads TGTGCCACCAGTGATTTGGACAACTCTGGGGCCAACGTCCTGACTTTC.

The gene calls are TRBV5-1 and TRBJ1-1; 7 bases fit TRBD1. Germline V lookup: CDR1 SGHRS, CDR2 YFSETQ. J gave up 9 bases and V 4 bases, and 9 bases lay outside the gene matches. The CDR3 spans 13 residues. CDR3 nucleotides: TGCGCCAGCAGCGATCCGACAGGGAATAAAGCTTTCTTT. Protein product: CASSDPTGNKAFF.

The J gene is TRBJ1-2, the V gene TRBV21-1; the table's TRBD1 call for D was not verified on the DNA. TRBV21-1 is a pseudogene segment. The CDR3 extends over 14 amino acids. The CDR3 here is CASSKVAGDYGYTF. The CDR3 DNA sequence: TGTGCCAGCAGCAAAGTGGCAGGGGACTATGGCTACACCTTC.

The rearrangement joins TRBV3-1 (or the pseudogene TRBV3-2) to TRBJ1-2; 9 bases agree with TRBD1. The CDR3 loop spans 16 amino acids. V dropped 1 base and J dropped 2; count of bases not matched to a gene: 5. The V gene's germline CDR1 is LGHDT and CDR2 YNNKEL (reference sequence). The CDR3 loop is CASSQGTGVNNYGYTF. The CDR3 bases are TGTGCCAGCAGCCAAGGGACAGGGGTAAACAACTATGGCTACACCTTC.

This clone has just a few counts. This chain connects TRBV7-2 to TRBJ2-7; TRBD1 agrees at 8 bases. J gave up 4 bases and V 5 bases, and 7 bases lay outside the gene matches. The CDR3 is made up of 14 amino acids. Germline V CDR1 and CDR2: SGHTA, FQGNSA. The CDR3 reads CASSVQGVSYEQYF. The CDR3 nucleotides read TGTGCCAGCAGCGTACAGGGGGTTTCTTACGAGCAGTACTTC.

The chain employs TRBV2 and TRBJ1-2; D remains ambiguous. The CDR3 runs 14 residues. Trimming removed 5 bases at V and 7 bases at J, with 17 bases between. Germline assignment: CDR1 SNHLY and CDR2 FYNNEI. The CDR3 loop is CASSLPQPGGGYTF. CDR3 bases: TGTGCCAGCAGTTTACCCCAACCGGGTGGTGGCTACACCTTC.

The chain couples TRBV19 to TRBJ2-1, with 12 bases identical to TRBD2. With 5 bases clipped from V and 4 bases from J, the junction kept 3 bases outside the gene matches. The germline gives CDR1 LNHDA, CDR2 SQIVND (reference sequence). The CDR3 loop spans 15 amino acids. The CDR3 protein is CASSALAGGYNEQFF. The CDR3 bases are TGTGCCAGTAGTGCACTAGCGGGGGGTTACAATGAGCAGTTCTTC.

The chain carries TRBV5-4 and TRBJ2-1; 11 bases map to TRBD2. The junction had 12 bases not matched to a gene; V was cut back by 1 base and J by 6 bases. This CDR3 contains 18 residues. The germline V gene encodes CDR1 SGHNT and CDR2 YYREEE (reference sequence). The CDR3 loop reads CASSLKSASGRLGNEQFF. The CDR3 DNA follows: TGTGCCAGCAGCTTGAAATCAGCTAGCGGGAGGCTCGGCAATGAGCAGTTCTTC.

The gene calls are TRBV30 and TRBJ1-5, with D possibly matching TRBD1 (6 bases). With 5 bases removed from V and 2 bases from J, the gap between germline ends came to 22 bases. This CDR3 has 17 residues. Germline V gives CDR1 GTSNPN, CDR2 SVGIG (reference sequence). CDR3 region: CAWRGGPGAGGNQPQHF. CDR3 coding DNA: TGTGCCTGGCGGGGGGGCCCGGGGGCCGGGGGCAATCAGCCCCAGCATTTT.

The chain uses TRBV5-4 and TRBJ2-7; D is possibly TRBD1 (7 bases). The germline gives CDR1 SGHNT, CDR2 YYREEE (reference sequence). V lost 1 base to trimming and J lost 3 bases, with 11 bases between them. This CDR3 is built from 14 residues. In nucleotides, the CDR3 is TGTGCCAGCAGCTTGCAGGGGGACTTCTACGAGCAGTACTTC. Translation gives CASSLQGDFYEQYF.

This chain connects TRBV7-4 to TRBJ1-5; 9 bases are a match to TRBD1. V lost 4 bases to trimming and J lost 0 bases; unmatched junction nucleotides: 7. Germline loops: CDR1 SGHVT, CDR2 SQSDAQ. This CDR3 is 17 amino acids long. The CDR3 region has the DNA TGTGCCAGCAGCTACATACAGGGGGCGGATAGCAATCAGCCCCAGCATTTT. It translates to CASSYIQGADSNQPQHF.

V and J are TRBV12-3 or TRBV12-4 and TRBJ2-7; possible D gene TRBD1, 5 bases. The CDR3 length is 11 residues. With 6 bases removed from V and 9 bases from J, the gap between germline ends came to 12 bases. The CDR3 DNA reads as TGTGCCAGCAGGGCTCAGGGTAGGCAGTACTTC. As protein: CASRAQGRQYF.

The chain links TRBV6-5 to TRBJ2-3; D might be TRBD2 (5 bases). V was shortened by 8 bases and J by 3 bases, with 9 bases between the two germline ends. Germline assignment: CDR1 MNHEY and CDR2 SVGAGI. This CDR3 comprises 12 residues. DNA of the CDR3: TGTGCCAGCGAGGGTACAACAGATACGCAGTATTTT. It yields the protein CASEGTTDTQYF.

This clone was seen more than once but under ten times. The CDR3 sequence is CASSQVAGSTDTQYF. CDR3 DNA: TGTGCCAGCAGCCAAGTTGCAGGGAGCACAGATACGCAGTATTTT. This chain connects TRBV3-1 (or the pseudogene TRBV3-2) to TRBJ2-3, with D tentatively TRBD1 (5 bases). V lost 1 base to trimming and J lost 0 bases, with 8 bases between them. The CDR3 loop spans 15 amino acids. The germline V gene encodes CDR1 LGHDT and CDR2 YNNKEL (reference sequence).

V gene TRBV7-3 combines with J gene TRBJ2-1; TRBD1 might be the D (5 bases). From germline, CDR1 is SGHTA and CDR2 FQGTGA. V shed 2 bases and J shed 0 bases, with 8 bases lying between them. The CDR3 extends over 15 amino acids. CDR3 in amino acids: CASSLGASSYNEQFF. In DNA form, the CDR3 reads TGTGCCAGCAGCTTAGGGGCGAGCTCCTACAATGAGCAGTTCTTC.

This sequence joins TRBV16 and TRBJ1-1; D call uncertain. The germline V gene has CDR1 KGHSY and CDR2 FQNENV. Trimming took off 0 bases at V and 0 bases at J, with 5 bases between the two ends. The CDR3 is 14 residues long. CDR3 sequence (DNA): TGTGCCAGCAGCCAATCGAGGGTGAACACTGAAGCTTTCTTT. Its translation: CASSQSRVNTEAFF.

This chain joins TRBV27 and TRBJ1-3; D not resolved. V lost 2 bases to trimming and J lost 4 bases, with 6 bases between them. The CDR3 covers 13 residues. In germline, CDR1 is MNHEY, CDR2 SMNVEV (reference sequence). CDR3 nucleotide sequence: TGTGCCAGCAGTTTAACTGTGGGAAACACCATATATTTT. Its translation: CASSLTVGNTIYF.

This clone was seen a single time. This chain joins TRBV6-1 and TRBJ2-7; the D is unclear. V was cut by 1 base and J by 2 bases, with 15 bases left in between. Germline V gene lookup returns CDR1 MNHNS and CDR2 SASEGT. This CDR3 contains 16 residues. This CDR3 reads CASSEGETTRTYEQYF. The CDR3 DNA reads TGTGCCAGCAGTGAAGGTGAGACAACCAGAACCTACGAGCAGTACTTC.

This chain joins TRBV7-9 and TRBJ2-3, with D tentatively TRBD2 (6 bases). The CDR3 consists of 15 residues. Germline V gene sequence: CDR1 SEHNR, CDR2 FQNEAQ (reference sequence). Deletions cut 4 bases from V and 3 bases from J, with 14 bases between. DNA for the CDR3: TGTGCCAGCAGCTCCTCGGGACTGCAAACAGATACGCAGTATTTT. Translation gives CASSSSGLQTDTQYF. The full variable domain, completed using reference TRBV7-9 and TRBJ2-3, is DTGVSQNPRHKITKRGQNVTFRCDPISEHNRLYWYRQTLGQGPEFLTYFQNEAQLEKSRLLSDRFSAERPKGSFSTLEIQRTEQGDSAMYLCASSSSGLQTDTQYFGPGTRLTVL.

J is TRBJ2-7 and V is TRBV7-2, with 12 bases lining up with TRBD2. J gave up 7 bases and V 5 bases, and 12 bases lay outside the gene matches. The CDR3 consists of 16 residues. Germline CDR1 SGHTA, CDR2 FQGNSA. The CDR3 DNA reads TGTGCCAGCAGCCTAGGACTAGCGGGAACCCTGGGTGAGCAGTACTTC. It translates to CASSLGLAGTLGEQYF. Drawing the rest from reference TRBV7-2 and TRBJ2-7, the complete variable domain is GAGVSQSPSNKVTEKGKDVELRCDPISGHTALYWYRQSLGQGLEFLIYFQGNSAPDKSGLPSDRFSAERTGGSVSTLTIQRTQQEDSAVYLCASSLGLAGTLGEQYFGPGTRLTVT.

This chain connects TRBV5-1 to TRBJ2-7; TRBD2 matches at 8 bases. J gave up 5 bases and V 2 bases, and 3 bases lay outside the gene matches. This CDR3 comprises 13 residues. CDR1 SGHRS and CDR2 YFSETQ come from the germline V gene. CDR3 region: CASSLAGVNEQYF. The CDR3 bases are TGCGCCAGCAGCTTAGCGGGAGTTAACGAGCAGTACTTC.

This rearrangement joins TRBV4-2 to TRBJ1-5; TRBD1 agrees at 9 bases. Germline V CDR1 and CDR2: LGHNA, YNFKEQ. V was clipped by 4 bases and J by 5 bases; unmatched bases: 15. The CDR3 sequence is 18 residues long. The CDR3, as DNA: TGTGCCAGCAGCCTGCGACATAAGGGGACAGGGACGTATCAGCCCCAGCATTTT. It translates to CASSLRHKGTGTYQPQHF.

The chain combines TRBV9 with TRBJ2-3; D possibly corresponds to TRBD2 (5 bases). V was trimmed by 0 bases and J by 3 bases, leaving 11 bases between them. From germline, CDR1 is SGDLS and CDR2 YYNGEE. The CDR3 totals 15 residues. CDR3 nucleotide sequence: TGTGCCAGCAGCGTAGGAGGAGGAGGTACAGATACGCAGTATTTT. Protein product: CASSVGGGGTDTQYF.

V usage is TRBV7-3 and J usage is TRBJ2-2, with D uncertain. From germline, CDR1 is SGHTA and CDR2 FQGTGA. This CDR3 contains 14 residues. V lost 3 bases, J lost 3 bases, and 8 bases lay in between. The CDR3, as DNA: TGTGCCAGCAGCTTGACCCGGGACACCGGGGAGCTGTTTTTT. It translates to CASSLTRDTGELFF. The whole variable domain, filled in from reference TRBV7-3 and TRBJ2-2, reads GAGVSQTPSNKVTEKGKYVELRCDPISGHTALYWYRQSLGQGPEFLIYFQGTGAADDSGLPNDRFFAVRPEGSVSTLKIQRTERGDSAVYLCASSLTRDTGELFFGEGSRLTVL.

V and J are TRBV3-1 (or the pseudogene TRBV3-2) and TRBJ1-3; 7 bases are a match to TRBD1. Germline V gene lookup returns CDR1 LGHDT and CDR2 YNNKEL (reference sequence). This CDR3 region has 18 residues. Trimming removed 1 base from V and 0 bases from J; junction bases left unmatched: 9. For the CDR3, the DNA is TGTGCCAGCAGCCAAGCTCTAGGGGGCGCGAGCTCTGGAAACACCATATATTTT. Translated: CASSQALGGASSGNTIYF.

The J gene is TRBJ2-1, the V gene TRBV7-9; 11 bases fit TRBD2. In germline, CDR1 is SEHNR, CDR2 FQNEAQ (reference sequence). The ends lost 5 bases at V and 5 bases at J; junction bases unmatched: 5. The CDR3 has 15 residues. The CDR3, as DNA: TGTGCCAGCAGCCCGAGGGGACTAGCGGACAATGAGCAGTTCTTC. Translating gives CASSPRGLADNEQFF.

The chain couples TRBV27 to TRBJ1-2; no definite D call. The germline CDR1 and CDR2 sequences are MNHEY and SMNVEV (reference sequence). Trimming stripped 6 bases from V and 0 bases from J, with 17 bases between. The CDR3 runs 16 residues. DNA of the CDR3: TGTGCCAGCAGCTCCTTCTCACACGCCTCTAACTATGGCTACACCTTC. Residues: CASSSFSHASNYGYTF.

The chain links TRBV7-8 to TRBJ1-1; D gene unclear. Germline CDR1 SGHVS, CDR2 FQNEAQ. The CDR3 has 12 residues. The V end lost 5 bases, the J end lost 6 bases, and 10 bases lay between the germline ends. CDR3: CASSPFAAEAFF. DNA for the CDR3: TGTGCCAGCAGCCCTTTTGCGGCTGAAGCTTTCTTT. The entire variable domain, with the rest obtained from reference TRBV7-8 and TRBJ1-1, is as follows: GAGVSQSPRYKVAKRGQDVALRCDPISGHVSLFWYQQALGQGPEFLTYFQNEAQLDKSGLPSDRFFAERPEGSVSTLKIQRTQQEDSAVYLCASSPFAAEAFFGQGTRLTVV.